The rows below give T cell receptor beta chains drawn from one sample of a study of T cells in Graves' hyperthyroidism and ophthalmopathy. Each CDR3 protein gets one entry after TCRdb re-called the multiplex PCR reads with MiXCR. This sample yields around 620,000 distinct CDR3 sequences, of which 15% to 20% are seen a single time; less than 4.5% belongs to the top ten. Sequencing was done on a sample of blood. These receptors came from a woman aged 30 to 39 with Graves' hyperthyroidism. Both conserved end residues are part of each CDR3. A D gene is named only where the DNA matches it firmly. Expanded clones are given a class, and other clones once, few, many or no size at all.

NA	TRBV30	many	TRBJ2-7	CAWSLGYEQYF	TGTGCCTGGAGTTTGGGCTACGAGCAGTACTTC
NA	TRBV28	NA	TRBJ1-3	CASHSSTSGNTIYF	TGTGCCAGCCATTCTTCGACCTCTGGAAACACCATATATTTT
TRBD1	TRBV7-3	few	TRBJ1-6	CASSLTPGQGSPLHF	TGTGCCAGCAGCTTAACGCCGGGACAGGGATCACCCCTCCACTTT
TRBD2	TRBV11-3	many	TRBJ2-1	CASSFWELAGTPAYNEQFF	TGTGCCAGCAGCTTCTGGGAACTAGCGGGTACTCCAGCCTACAATGAGCAGTTCTTC
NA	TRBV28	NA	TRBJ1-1	CASITGSRGNTEAFF	TGTGCCAGCATCACAGGTTCAAGGGGGAACACTGAAGCTTTCTTT
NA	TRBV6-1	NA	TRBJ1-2	CASSEGWGGPYGYTF	TGTGCCAGCAGTGAAGGTTGGGGGGGCCCCTATGGCTACACCTTC
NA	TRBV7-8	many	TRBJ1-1	CASSHYRTQNTEAFF	TGTGCCAGCAGCCATTACAGGACACAGAACACTGAAGCTTTCTTT
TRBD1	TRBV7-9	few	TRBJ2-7	CASSLPRGTGNHEQYF	TGTGCCAGCAGCTTACCCAGGGGGACAGGGAATCACGAGCAGTACTTC
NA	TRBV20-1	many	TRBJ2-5	CSAIRGLKETQYF	TGCAGTGCTATCCGCGGACTTAAAGAGACCCAGTACTTC
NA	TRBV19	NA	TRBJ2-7	CASSIDWTASSYEQYF	TGTGCCAGTAGTATTGACTGGACAGCGAGCTCCTACGAGCAGTACTTC
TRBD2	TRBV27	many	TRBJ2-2	CASRAGVTNTGELFF	TGTGCCAGTCGGGCGGGGGTAACGAACACCGGGGAGCTGTTTTTT
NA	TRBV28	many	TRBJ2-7	CASSARGGEQYF	TGTGCCAGCAGTGCCAGGGGCGGCGAGCAGTACTTC
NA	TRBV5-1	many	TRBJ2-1	CASSDTSKLRYNEQFF	TGCGCCAGCAGCGACACGTCTAAACTACGGTACAATGAGCAGTTCTTC
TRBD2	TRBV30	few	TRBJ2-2	CAWNNPGLAGLTGELFF	TGTGCCTGGAATAACCCGGGACTAGCGGGTCTCACCGGGGAGCTGTTTTTT
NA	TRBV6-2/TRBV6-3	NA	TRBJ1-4	CASSLNAGPLYEKLFF	TGTGCCAGCAGTCTCAACGCAGGGCCACTCTACGAAAAACTGTTTTTT
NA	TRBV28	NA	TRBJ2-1	CATASAGTPRYNEQFF	TGTGCCACCGCGTCGGCCGGGACACCCCGCTACAATGAGCAGTTCTTC
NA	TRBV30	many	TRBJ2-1	CAWHDGYNEQFF	TGTGCCTGGCATGACGGATACAATGAGCAGTTCTTC
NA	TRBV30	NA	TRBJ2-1	CAWSVGPSSSEQFF	TGTGCCTGGAGTGTGGGTCCTAGCAGTAGTGAGCAGTTCTTC
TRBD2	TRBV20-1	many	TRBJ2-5	CSARLPTSAQETQYF	TGCAGTGCTAGACTTCCGACTAGCGCCCAAGAGACCCAGTACTTC
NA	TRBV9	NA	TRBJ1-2	CASSVGLMEGTVDGYTF	TGTGCCAGCAGCGTAGGGTTGATGGAGGGTACTGTTGATGGCTACACCTTC
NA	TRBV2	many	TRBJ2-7	CASVPAVGVSYEQYF	TGTGCCAGCGTTCCAGCCGTGGGAGTCTCCTACGAGCAGTACTTC
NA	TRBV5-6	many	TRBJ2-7	CASSLLGTSSAYEQYF	TGTGCCAGCAGCTTACTAGGGACCTCATCTGCCTACGAGCAGTACTTC
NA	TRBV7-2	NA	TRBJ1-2	CASSLGPKYGYTF	TGTGCCAGCAGCTTAGGACCAAAATATGGCTACACCTTC
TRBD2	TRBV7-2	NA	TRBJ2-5	CASSLEASGGLQETQYF	TGTGCCAGCAGCTTAGAGGCTAGCGGGGGACTCCAAGAGACCCAGTACTTC
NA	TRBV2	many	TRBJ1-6	CASSADWAASNSPLHF	TGTGCCAGCAGTGCTGATTGGGCAGCCTCAAATTCACCCCTCCACTTT
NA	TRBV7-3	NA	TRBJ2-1	CASSLTWGSSYNEQFF	TGTGCCAGCAGCTTAACGTGGGGGAGCTCCTACAATGAGCAGTTCTTC
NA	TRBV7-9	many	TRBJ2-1	CASSLASTQFF	TGTGCCAGCAGCTTAGCTAGTACCCAGTTCTTC
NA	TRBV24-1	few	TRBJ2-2	CATKWDETGELFF	TGTGCCACCAAATGGGACGAGACCGGGGAGCTGTTTTTT
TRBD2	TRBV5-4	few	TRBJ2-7	CASSSGRSRYEQYF	TGTGCCAGCAGCTCCGGGAGGAGTCGGTACGAGCAGTACTTC
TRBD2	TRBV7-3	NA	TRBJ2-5	CASSLSLAEETQYF	TGTGCCAGCAGCTTAAGCCTAGCGGAAGAGACCCAGTACTTC
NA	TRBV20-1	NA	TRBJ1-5	CSARTRNSNQPQHF	TGCAGTGCACGGACCAGGAATAGCAATCAGCCCCAGCATTTT
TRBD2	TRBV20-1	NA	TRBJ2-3	CSAPTSGGSTDTQYF	TGCAGTGCTCCGACTAGCGGGGGAAGCACAGATACGCAGTATTTT
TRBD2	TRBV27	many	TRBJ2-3	CASKGLAGTDTQYF	TGTGCCAGCAAAGGACTAGCGGGCACAGATACGCAGTATTTT
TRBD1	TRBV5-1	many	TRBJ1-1	CASSMQQGAGTEAFF	TGCGCCAGCAGCATGCAACAGGGGGCCGGTACTGAAGCTTTCTTT
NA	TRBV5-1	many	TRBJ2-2	CASSLSTSSTGELFF	TGCGCCAGCAGCCTATCTACTAGCAGCACCGGGGAGCTGTTTTTT
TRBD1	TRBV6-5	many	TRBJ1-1	CASSYSGQGGVRRPEAFF	TGTGCCAGCAGTTACTCGGGACAGGGGGGGGTCAGGAGACCTGAAGCTTTCTTT
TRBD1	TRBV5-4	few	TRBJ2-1	CASSRDSHNEQFF	TGTGCCAGCAGCCGGGACAGCCACAATGAGCAGTTCTTC
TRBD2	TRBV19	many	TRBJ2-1	CASSGTSVEQFF	TGTGCCAGTAGCGGGACTAGCGTTGAGCAGTTCTTC
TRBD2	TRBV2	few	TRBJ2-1	CASSEAFLAGSLGGQFF	TGTGCCAGCAGTGAAGCGTTCCTAGCGGGATCCCTTGGAGGGCAGTTCTTC
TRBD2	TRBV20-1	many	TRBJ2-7	CSAGREGHYEQYF	TGCAGTGCTGGGCGGGAGGGCCACTACGAGCAGTACTTC
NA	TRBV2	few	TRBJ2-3	CAGTLATTDTQYF	TGTGCCGGCACCCTTGCGACCACAGATACGCAGTATTTT
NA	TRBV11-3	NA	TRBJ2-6	CASSPRSGANVLTF	TGTGCCAGCAGCCCGCGCTCTGGGGCCAACGTCCTGACTTTC
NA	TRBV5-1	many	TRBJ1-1	CASSWLNRATEAFF	TGCGCCAGCAGTTGGTTAAACAGGGCCACTGAAGCTTTCTTT
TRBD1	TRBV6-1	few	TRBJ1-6	CASSIWTGGNSPLHF	TGTGCCAGCAGCATATGGACAGGGGGTAATTCACCCCTCCACTTT
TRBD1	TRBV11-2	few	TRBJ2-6	CASSFWTGGSGANVLTF	TGTGCCAGCAGCTTTTGGACAGGGGGCTCTGGGGCCAACGTCCTGACTTTC
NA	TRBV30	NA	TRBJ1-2	CAWSVLRGYTF	TGTGCCTGGAGTGTTTTGAGGGGCTACACCTTC
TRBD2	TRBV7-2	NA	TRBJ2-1	CASSPSGSHEQFF	TGTGCCAGCAGCCCCAGCGGGAGTCATGAGCAGTTCTTC
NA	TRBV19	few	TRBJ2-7	CASSTPGTALYEQYF	TGTGCCAGTAGTACACCCGGGACTGCACTCTACGAGCAGTACTTC
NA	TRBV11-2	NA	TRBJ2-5	CASSFAVMGLSGTQYF	TGTGCCAGCAGCTTCGCCGTGATGGGGTTATCGGGGACCCAGTACTTC
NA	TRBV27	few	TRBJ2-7	CASSLSQGYGQYF	TGTGCCAGCAGTTTGTCTCAGGGCTACGGGCAGTACTTC
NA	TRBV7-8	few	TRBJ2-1	CASSLGYSLSYNEQFF	TGTGCCAGCAGCTTAGGGTATAGCCTTTCCTACAATGAGCAGTTCTTC
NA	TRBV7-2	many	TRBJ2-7	CASSLDIAEGYEQYF	TGTGCCAGCAGCTTAGATATAGCGGAAGGCTACGAGCAGTACTTC
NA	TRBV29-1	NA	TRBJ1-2	CSVGQASGYTF	TGCAGCGTTGGACAGGCGAGCGGCTACACCTTC
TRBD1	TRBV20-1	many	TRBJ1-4	CSANRGTNEKLFF	TGCAGTGCAAACAGGGGCACTAATGAAAAACTGTTTTTT
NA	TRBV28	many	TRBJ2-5	CASSGDVSVWEETQYF	TGTGCCAGTTCAGGGGATGTATCGGTATGGGAAGAGACCCAGTACTTC
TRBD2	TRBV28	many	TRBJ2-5	CASGTRYQETQYF	TGTGCCAGTGGGACTAGGTACCAAGAGACCCAGTACTTC
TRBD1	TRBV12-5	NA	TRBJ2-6	CASASRTGGDSGANVLTF	TGTGCTAGTGCCTCTCGGACAGGGGGGGACTCTGGGGCCAACGTCCTGACTTTC
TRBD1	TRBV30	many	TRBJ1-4	CAWSYWTGGSEKLFF	TGTGCCTGGAGTTACTGGACAGGGGGGAGCGAAAAACTGTTTTTT
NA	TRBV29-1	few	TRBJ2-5	CSVVRDLQETQYF	TGCAGCGTTGTCAGGGACTTACAAGAGACCCAGTACTTC